A single T cell receptor (beta chain) is shown here with its context. This record comes from a study of T cell responses to AZD1222 COVID-19 vaccine. Generated by immunoSEQ multiplex PCR, the TCRdb table keeps only in-frame clones and is missing some. The data show about 120,000 clones, around 85% seen once. Trimming pared 6 bases from V and 0 bases from J, leaving 13 bases between. This CDR3 has 15 residues. Germline CDR1 MNHEY, CDR2 SVGEGT. The chain couples TRBV6-2 or TRBV6-3 to TRBJ2-3, with D perhaps matching TRBD2 (5 bases). The material was peripheral blood, obtained on day 0 of AZD1222 vaccination. This TCR came from an adult in good health. In nucleotides, the CDR3 is TGTGCCAGCAGCCTACGGGGAGATAGCACAGATACGCAGTATTTT. Amino acid sequence: CASSLRGDSTDTQYF.